This T cell receptor beta chain was sequenced for a study of T cells in Graves' hyperthyroidism and ophthalmopathy. Many counts were recorded for this clonotype. Amplification of TCR beta CDR3 regions was performed using RNA transcripts as template. When the TCR CDR3 underwent first-round RT-PCR, the HTBI primer set was used. Via MiXCR, TCRdb re-called the multiplex PCR reads, giving one row per CDR3 protein. The sample includes 470,000 or so distinct CDR3 sequences, around 21% of them seen just once. Researchers defined stable Graves' hyperthyroidism as no ophthalmopathy progression within 18 months. The receptor was isolated from a young man with Graves' hyperthyroidism. Sequenced input: blood.

CDR3 nucleotides: TGTGCCATGAAGGGAGCAAATTCCTACGAGCAGTACTTC. Residues: CAMKGANSYEQYF. The V call is TRBV28, the J call TRBJ2-7; possible D gene TRBD2, 5 bases. The germline CDR1 and CDR2 sequences are MDHEN and SYDVKM. The germline V and J ends were trimmed by 10 bases and 1 base, with 14 bases remaining between them. The CDR3 sequence is 13 residues long.